The rows below give T cell receptor beta chains drawn from one sample of a study of OX40 agonist ivuxolimab in advanced cancers. The assay was immunoSEQ multiplex PCR, and TCRdb's table has in-frame clones only and misses some. The repertoire consists of approximately 89,000 clones, with more than 85% occurring once and the leading ten covering 2.3%. Sample: CD4+ or CD8+ T cells sorted from blood, taken in a trial of the OX40 agonist ivuxolimab. These receptor sequences come from an adult with an advanced solid tumor such as melanoma, head and neck, liver or kidney cancer. Both conserved end residues are part of each CDR3. The order of the fields is clone size, V gene, J gene, CDR3 protein. A clone size is listed for some rows: how often the clone was seen (once, few, many), or a class if it is expanded.

few	TRBV27	TRBJ1-4	CASTRSSTTNEKLFF
-	TRBV27	TRBJ2-7	CASSLLGQQYF
-	TRBV7-8	TRBJ1-3	CASSLDRVGNTIYF
-	TRBV2	TRBJ2-1	CASCEEEGRYNEQFF
few	TRBV6-5	TRBJ2-7	CASGGTVFAEQYF
-	TRBV6-5	TRBJ1-2	CASRTGGGYGYTF
once	TRBV28	TRBJ2-5	CASSQQGLEGEQYF
once	TRBV25-1	TRBJ1-1	CASSLWAGDTEAFF
-	TRBV7-8	TRBJ2-7	CASIPGLAGFYEQYF
-	TRBV30	TRBJ1-1	CAWDRGGAEAFF
-	TRBV19	TRBJ1-5	CASSIGQGFNQPQHF
-	TRBV1	TRBJ1-2	CTSSLDNYGYTF
-	TRBV19	TRBJ2-7	CASKSSDTHYEQYF
-	TRBV7-2	TRBJ1-1	CASRLAGTANTEAFF
once	TRBV19	TRBJ2-5	CASSMGRRGSEETQYF
-	TRBV10-3	TRBJ2-2	CAISESRTTGELFF
-	TRBV25-1	TRBJ2-7	CASSHIGYEQYF
once	TRBV30	TRBJ2-7	CAWSVEGPYEQYF
-	TRBV7-9	TRBJ2-1	CASTSGGSSYNEQFF
few	TRBV7-2	TRBJ2-7	CASSESGIPYEQYF
-	TRBV7-2	TRBJ2-2	CASTWDRVSGELFF
-	TRBV29-1	TRBJ1-2	CSVGGGWGYGYTF